Listed below are T cell receptor beta chains from one sample, sequenced in a study of post-analysis software for immune sequencing data. In TCRdb, the PCR reads were re-called with MiXCR into one record per CDR3 protein. The table includes roughly 800,000 distinct CDR3 sequences, 25% to 30% detected once. The sample was blood. The receptors derive from a girl under 18 with multiple sclerosis. Both conserved end residues are part of each CDR3. D genes are given only for firm matches. Clone size is given for some rows only: seen once, a few or many times, or a class if the clone is expanded.

>TRBV20-1|TRBJ2-3|16|-|few
TGCAGTGCTAGCATACCACACACCATTAGCACAGATACGCAGTATTTT
CSASIPHTISTDTQYF
>TRBV5-1|TRBJ2-6|16|-|-
TGCGCCAGCAGCTTGTATCCGGGCTCTGGGGCCAACGTCCTGACTTTC
CASSLYPGSGANVLTF
>TRBV29-1|TRBJ2-7|12|TRBD1|-
TGCAGCGTTCTTGACAGGGGGGTCCGGCAGTACTTC
CSVLDRGVRQYF
>TRBV10-3|TRBJ2-1|16|TRBD2|-
TGTGCCATCAGTGAAAGGACTAGCGGAGCCTACAATGAGCAGTTCTTC
CAISERTSGAYNEQFF
>TRBV19|TRBJ2-5|14|-|-
TGTGCCAGTACCCTGACAGGGAGCGGGGAGACCCAGTACTTC
CASTLTGSGETQYF
>TRBV5-1|TRBJ1-1|16|TRBD1|-
TGCGCCAGCAGCGACCCCTCGACAGGGGTGAACACTGAAGCTTTCTTT
CASSDPSTGVNTEAFF
>TRBV29-1|TRBJ1-2|15|-|-
TGCAGCGTTGAATTGGCGAAGCACGTTAACTATGGCTACACCTTC
CSVELAKHVNYGYTF
>TRBV6-2/TRBV6-3|TRBJ2-7|14|-|-
TGTGCCAGCGGACTTCAGGCCATATCCTACGAGCAGTACTTC
CASGLQAISYEQYF
>TRBV7-6|TRBJ2-5|16|TRBD2|-
TGTGCCAGCAGCTTGTCCGGGGGGGCCGACCAAGAGACCCAGTACTTC
CASSLSGGADQETQYF
>TRBV4-3|TRBJ2-3|15|-|-
TGCGCCAGCAGCCAAGGGAGGACGGGGCCAGATACGCAGTATTTT
CASSQGRTGPDTQYF
>TRBV7-9|TRBJ2-1|12|-|few
TGTGCCAGCAGCCTCACTAGTTATGAGCAGTTCTTC
CASSLTSYEQFF
>TRBV6-2/TRBV6-3|TRBJ2-3|14|-|few
TGTGCCAGCGGGACAACTGCAAGCACAGATACGCAGTATTTT
CASGTTASTDTQYF
>TRBV20-1|TRBJ2-7|13|-|medium-sized
TGCAGTGCGTCCAGGGACATTCCCTACGAGCAGTACTTC
CSASRDIPYEQYF
>TRBV29-1|TRBJ1-1|12|TRBD1|few
TGCAGCGTTGGACAGGGACCCACTGAAGCTTTCTTT
CSVGQGPTEAFF
>TRBV28|TRBJ2-7|15|TRBD1|many
TGTGCCAGCAGTTCGCCGGGACAGGGGCCCTACGAGCAGTACTTC
CASSSPGQGPYEQYF
>TRBV25-1|TRBJ2-2|16|TRBD1|few
TGTGCCAGCAGTGATTACGGGACAGGGGACACCGGGGAGCTGTTTTTT
CASSDYGTGDTGELFF
>TRBV15|TRBJ1-1|14|-|few
TGTGCCACCACCCCTGCAGGGGAATACACTGAAGCTTTCTTT
CATTPAGEYTEAFF
>TRBV7-9|TRBJ2-1|16|-|-
TGTGCCAGCAGCTTAACCACCGGGTCCCCTGGGGATGAGCAGTTCTTC
CASSLTTGSPGDEQFF
>TRBV10-3|TRBJ2-1|12|-|many
TGTGCCATCAATGGCGGAGATATGAAGGAGTTCTTC
CAINGGDMKEFF
>TRBV15|TRBJ1-2|17|-|few
TGTGCCACCAGCAGAGCCGGACAAAAGGTCCGAAACTATGGCTACACCTTC
CATSRAGQKVRNYGYTF
>TRBV5-1|TRBJ2-3|15|-|-
TGCGCCAGCAGCTTGGATAGCCCATTCGCAGATACGCAGTATTTT
CASSLDSPFADTQYF
>TRBV19|TRBJ2-5|13|-|-
TGTGCCAGTAGTATAGTGCCACTAGAGACCCAGTACTTC
CASSIVPLETQYF
>TRBV7-9|TRBJ1-2|18|TRBD1|few
TGTGCCAGCAGCACTACCGGGACAGGGGGGCTGAGGAAGGACGGCTACACCTTC
CASSTTGTGGLRKDGYTF
>TRBV11-2|TRBJ2-1|16|TRBD1|-
TGTGCCAGCAGTCGAATTACAGGGGGCGAGCGGGGCGAGCAGTTCTTC
CASSRITGGERGEQFF
>TRBV2|TRBJ2-7|14|TRBD1|-
TGTGCCAGCACTTTGGGACAGAGCTCCTACGAGCAGTACTTC
CASTLGQSSYEQYF
>TRBV7-2|TRBJ2-3|15|TRBD2|few
TGTGCCAGCAGCTTTCTAGCGGGATCTTCAGATACGCAGTATTTT
CASSFLAGSSDTQYF
>TRBV2|TRBJ1-2|13|-|few
TGTGCCAGCGGAGAGACCCAAGCAGGGGGCTACACCTTC
CASGETQAGGYTF
>TRBV28|TRBJ2-5|13|TRBD2|few
TGTGCCAGCAATCAAGCGGGGTATGAGACCCAGTACTTC
CASNQAGYETQYF
>TRBV28|TRBJ2-7|11|-|many
TGTGCCAGCAGAACCCTCTACGAGCAGTACTTC
CASRTLYEQYF
>TRBV2|TRBJ1-2|13|-|-
TGTGCCAGAGGGGACGGCGCAAACTTTGGCTACACCTTC
CARGDGANFGYTF
>TRBV7-9|TRBJ2-1|16|-|-
TGTGCCAGCAGCTTAGGGAGGGCTCAACCCTACAATGAGCGGTTCTTC
CASSLGRAQPYNERFF
>TRBV20-1|TRBJ2-1|13|TRBD2|-
TGCAGTGCAGCGGGACCGGGGTACAATGAGCAGTTCTTC
CSAAGPGYNEQFF
>TRBV4-3|TRBJ2-1|17|TRBD1|-
TGCGCCAGCAGCCAGCGGAGGGGACAGGGCGCTTACAATGAGCAGTTCTTC
CASSQRRGQGAYNEQFF
>TRBV25-1|TRBJ2-7|15|TRBD2|many
TGTGCCAGCAGTCCCCTGGCGGGAGGAACGTACGAGCAGTACTTC
CASSPLAGGTYEQYF
>TRBV27|TRBJ2-1|16|-|-
TGTGCCGGCAGTTTACTTGTAGCGGATTCGGACAATGAGCAGTTCTTC
CAGSLLVADSDNEQFF
>TRBV20-1|TRBJ2-4|17|TRBD1|few
TGCAGTGCTCCCGACAGCCAAAAGGGACAGGGGGCTAACATTCAGTACTTC
CSAPDSQKGQGANIQYF
>TRBV29-1|TRBJ1-5|16|-|-
TGCAGCGTTGGTTGGGGGCCCGGGGGAAGTAGCCGGCCCCAGCATTTT
CSVGWGPGGSSRPQHF
>TRBV3-1|TRBJ2-1|13|-|-
TGTGCCAGCGGCCCCACTGGGACCAATGAGCAGTTCTTC
CASGPTGTNEQFF